This T cell receptor (beta chain) was sequenced for a study of blood T cell repertoires in COVID-19 (dated by TCRdb to 2020 to 2021). In terms of the full investigation: Samples from collaborators originated in the United States, Italy and Spain and spanned both the acute and convalescent phases of COVID-19. The prospective study material was composed of cDNA or gDNA derived from T cells, B-cell-depleted T cells, or PBMCs. The dataset comprised deeply sampled blood TCRbeta repertoires from subjects exposed to, actively infected with, or recovered from COVID-19. The repertoires were released in a freely available public database meant as a resource for research on the immune response to SARS-CoV-2. Samples came from the ongoing ImmuneRACE study (first 160 participants) plus 1,254 subjects from 6 global collaborators. Nearly every sample came with metadata listing a de-identified subject ID, COVID-19 status, age in years and sex. HLA class I and class II types, where available, came from metadata supplied by the sample provider rather than from assay-based typing.

Another Seattle source contributed samples from volunteer blood donors who had recovered from COVID-19. The collaborating institutions used their own protocols to collect whole blood in K2EDTA tubes. Collaborator samples were shipped for TCRbeta analysis as frozen whole blood, isolated PBMCs, or DNA extracted from either sample type. This clone is a singleton in its sample. Its antigen remains unidentified. No base qualities exist here, and no much larger clone lies one base off it. Study-level results and caveats: The amount of clinical and demographic metadata varied by source and participant and was provided uncurated.

TCRbeta CDR3 regions were amplified from genomic DNA using the immunoSEQ Assay, a bias-controlled multiplex PCR. Turning to the authors' computational methods: The number of nucleated cells in each sample was estimated by amplification of reference gene primers within the assay. To quantify the absolute abundance of each unique TCRbeta CDR3 rearrangement, sequence reads were collapsed and filtered. For each sample, productive Simpson clonality was calculated as the square root of Simpson's diversity index across productive rearrangements. The table was pulled from immuneACCESS by TCRdb, which kept in-frame rearrangements only. Such tables lose some clones; where checked, under half of the loss comes from unresolved V genes, and the rest has no known cause. The V and J calls and clone size come from that table; D and trimming were worked out from the DNA. For this sample there are about 240,000 clones; around 90% appear just once. In total, the top ten clones hold 7.2% of the sample.

The CDR3 numbers 14 residues from cysteine through phenylalanine. Only the CDR3 region is kept as DNA, spanning 42 bases read in frame from base 1. CDR1 is given as SGHNT and CDR2 as YYREEE, both from the germline V gene (reference sequence). V is reduced by 4 bases and J by 1 base, leaving a spacing of 12 bases between them. The chain is assembled from TRBV5-4 and TRBJ2-7, with TRBD2 tentatively as D gene (6 bases match). Sequenced: peripheral blood. The receptor was isolated from a man in his 60s who had recovered from COVID-19. The nucleotide sequence is given as TGTGCCAGCAGCCAACCGGGGGAATCCTACGAGCAGTACTTC. This yields the protein CASSQPGESYEQYF. Where the CDR3 stops, the reference TRBV5-4 and TRBJ2-7 genes take over; the full variable domain is ETGVTQSPTHLIKTRGQQVTLRCSSQSGHNTVSWYQQALGQGPQFIFQYYREEENGRGNFPPRFSGLQFPNYSSELNVNALELDDSALYLCASSQPGESYEQYFGPGTRLTVT.